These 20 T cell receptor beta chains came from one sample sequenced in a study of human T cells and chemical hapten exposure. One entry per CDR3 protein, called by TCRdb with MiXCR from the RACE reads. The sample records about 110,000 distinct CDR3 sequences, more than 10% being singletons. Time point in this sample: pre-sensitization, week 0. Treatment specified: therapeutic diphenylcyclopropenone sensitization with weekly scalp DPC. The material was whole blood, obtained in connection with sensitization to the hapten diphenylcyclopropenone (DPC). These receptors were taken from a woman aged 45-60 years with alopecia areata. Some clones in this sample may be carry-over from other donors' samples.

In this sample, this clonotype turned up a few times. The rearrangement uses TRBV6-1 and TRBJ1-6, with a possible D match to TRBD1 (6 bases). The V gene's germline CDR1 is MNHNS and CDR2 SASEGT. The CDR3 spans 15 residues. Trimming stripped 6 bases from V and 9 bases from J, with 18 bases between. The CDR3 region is CASRGGGGLRSPLHF. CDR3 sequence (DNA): TGTGCCAGCAGAGGCGGAGGGGGTCTCCGTTCACCCCTCCACTTT.

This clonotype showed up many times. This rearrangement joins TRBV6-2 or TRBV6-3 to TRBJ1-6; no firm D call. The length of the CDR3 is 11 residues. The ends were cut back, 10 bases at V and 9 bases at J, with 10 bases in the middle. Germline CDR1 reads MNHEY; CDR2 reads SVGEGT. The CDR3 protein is CATSGSSPLHF. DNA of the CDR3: TGTGCCACTTCCGGGTCTTCACCCCTCCACTTT.

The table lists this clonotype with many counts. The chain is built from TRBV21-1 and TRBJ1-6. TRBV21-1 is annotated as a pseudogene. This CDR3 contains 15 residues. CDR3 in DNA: TGTGCCAGCAGCAAAGAGGGGACTAAGGGGGCACCCCTCCACTTT. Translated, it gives CASSKEGTKGAPLHF.

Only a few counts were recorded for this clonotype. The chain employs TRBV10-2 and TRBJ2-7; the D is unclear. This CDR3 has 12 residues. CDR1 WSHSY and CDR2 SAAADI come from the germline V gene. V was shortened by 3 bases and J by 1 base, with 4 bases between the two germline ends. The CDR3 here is CASSDPSYEQYF. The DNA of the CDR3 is TGCGCCAGCAGTGACCCTTCCTACGAGCAGTACTTC.

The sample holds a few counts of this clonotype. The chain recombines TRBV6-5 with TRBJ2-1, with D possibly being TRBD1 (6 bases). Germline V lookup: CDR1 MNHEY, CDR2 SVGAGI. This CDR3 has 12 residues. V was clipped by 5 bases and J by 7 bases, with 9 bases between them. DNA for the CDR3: TGTGCCAGCAGTCCTCAGGGGAATGAGCAGTTCTTC. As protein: CASSPQGNEQFF.

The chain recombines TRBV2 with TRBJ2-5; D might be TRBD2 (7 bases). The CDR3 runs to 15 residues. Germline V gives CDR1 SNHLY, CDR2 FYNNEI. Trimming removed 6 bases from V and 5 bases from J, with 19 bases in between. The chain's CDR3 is CASRARTRDKETQYF. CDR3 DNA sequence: TGTGCCAGCAGGGCCCGGACTAGGGACAAGGAGACCCAGTACTTC.

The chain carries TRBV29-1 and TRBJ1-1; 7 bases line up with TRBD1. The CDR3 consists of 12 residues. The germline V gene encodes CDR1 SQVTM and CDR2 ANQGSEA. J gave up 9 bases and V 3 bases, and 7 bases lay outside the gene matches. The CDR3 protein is CSVDKGDSKAFF. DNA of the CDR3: TGCAGCGTTGATAAGGGGGACAGTAAAGCTTTCTTT.

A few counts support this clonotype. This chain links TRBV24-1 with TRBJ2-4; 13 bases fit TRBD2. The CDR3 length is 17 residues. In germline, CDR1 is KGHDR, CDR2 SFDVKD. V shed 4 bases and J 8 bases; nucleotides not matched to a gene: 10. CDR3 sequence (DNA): TGTGCCACCAGTGAGAGGACTAGCGGGGGCCCCGGGGACATTCAGTACTTC. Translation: CATSERTSGGPGDIQYF.

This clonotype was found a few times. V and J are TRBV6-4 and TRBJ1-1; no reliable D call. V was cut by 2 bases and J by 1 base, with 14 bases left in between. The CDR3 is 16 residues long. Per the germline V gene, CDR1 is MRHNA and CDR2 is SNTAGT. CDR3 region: CASSDAPAVGNTEAFF. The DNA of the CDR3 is TGTGCCAGCAGTGACGCCCCGGCCGTAGGGAACACTGAAGCTTTCTTT.

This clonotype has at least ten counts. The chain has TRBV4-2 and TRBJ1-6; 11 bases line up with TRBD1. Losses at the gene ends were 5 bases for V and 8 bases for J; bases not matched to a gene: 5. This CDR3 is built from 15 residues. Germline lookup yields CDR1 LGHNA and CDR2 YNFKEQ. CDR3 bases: TGTGCCAGCAGCGGACAGGGGGCGGAAGATTCACCCCTCCACTTT. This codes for CASSGQGAEDSPLHF.

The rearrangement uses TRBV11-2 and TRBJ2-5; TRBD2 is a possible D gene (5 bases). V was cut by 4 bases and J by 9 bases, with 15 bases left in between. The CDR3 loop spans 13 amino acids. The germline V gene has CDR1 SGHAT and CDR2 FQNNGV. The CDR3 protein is CASSSEVRASQYF. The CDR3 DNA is TGTGCCAGCAGCTCGGAGGTCAGAGCATCCCAGTACTTC.

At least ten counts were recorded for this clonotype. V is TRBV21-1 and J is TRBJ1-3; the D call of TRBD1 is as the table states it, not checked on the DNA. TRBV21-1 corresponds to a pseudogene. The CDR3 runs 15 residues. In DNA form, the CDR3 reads TGTGCCAGCGGGTTTCGACAGGGGCCTGGAAACACCATATATTTT. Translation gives CASGFRQGPGNTIYF.

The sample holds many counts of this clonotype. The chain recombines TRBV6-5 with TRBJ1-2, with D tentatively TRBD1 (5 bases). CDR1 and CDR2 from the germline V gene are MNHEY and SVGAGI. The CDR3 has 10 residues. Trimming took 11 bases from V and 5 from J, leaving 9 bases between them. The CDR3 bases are TGTGCCGCTGGGGGGTATGGCTACACCTTC. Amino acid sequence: CAAGGYGYTF.

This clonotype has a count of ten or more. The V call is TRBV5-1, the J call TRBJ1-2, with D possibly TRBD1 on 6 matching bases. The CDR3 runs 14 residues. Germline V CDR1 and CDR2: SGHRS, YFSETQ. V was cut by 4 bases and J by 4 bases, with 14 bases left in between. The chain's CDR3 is CASSPTGQPYGYTF. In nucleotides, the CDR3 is TGCGCCAGCAGCCCGACTGGACAGCCCTATGGCTACACCTTC. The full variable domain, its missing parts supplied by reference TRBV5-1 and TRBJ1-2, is KAGVTQTPRYLIKTRGQQVTLSCSPISGHRSVSWYQQTPGQGLQFLFEYFSETQRNKGNFPGRFSGRQFSNSRSEMNVSTLELGDSALYLCASSPTGQPYGYTFGSGTRLTVV.

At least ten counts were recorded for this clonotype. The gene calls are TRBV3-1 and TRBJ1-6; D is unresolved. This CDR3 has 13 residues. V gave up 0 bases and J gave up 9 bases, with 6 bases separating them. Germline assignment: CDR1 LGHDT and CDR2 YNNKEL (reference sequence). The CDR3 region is CASSQDVASPLHF. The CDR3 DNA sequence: TGTGCCAGCAGCCAAGATGTAGCTTCACCCCTCCACTTT.

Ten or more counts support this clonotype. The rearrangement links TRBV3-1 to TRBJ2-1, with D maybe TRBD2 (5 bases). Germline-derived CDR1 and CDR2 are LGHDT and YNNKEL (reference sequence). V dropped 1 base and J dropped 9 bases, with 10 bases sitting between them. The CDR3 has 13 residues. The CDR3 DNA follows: TGTGCCAGCAGCCAAGGTGCGGGTCGTGAGCAGTTCTTC. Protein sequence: CASSQGAGREQFF.

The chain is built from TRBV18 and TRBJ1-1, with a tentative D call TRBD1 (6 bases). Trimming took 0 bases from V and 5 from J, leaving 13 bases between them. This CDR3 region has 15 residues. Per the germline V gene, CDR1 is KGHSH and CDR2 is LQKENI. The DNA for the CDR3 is TGTGCCAGCTCACCACCGGGGGCCGGGGGAACTGAAGCTTTCTTT. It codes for CASSPPGAGGTEAFF.

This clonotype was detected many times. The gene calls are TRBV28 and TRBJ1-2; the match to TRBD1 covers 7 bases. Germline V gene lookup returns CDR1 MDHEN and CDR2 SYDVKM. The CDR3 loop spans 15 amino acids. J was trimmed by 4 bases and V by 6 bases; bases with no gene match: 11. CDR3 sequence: CASSRTGQAVYGYTF. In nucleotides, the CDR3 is TGTGCCAGCAGCCGGACAGGTCAGGCCGTCTATGGCTACACCTTC.

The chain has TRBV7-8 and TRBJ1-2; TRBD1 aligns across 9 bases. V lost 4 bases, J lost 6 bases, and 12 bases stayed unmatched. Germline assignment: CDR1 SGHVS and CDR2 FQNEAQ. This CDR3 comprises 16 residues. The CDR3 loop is CASSSNRGRLSDGYTF. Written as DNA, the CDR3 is TGTGCCAGCAGCTCCAACAGGGGGCGCCTTTCGGATGGCTACACCTTC.

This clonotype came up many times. The CDR3 nucleotides read TGTGCCAGCTCACGACTCATGGTGGGATCTGAAAAACTGTTTTTT. Its protein product is CASSRLMVGSEKLFF. The V gene is TRBV18, the J gene TRBJ1-4; D is unresolved. The CDR3 is 15 residues long. Germline lookup yields CDR1 KGHSH and CDR2 LQKENI. Trimming removed 4 bases from V and 7 bases from J, with 16 bases in between.